Below are 20 T cell receptor beta chains sequenced from a single sample in a study of T-cell reconstitution after alpha-beta-depleted transplantation in children. A library of TCRbeta sequences, prepared with unique molecular identifiers, was generated. MiXCR, applied by TCRdb to the PCR reads, yields one record per CDR3 protein. The sample carries over 400,000 distinct CDR3 sequences, over 40% recorded once. The starting material was PBMCs, obtained before TCRalphabeta/CD19-depleted stem cell transplant. These receptors were obtained from a girl aged 2 to 10 with aplastic anemia, due to receive a stem cell transplant.

This clonotype was counted only a few times. The genes are TRBV20-1 and TRBJ2-3, with 10 bases that match TRBD2. Germline lookup yields CDR1 DFQATT and CDR2 SNEGSKA (reference sequence). V lost 6 bases to trimming and J lost 7 bases; unmatched junction nucleotides: 16. This CDR3 spans 16 amino acids. The CDR3 spells CSAQLASGRAVNTQYF. CDR3 DNA sequence: TGCAGTGCCCAGTTGGCCAGCGGGAGGGCCGTGAATACGCAGTATTTT.

The rearrangement links TRBV10-3 to TRBJ2-1; 10 nucleotides align to TRBD2. The CDR3 totals 15 residues. Per the germline V gene, CDR1 is ENHRY and CDR2 is SYGVKD. The ends lost 6 bases at V and 5 bases at J; junction bases unmatched: 7. The CDR3 loop reads CAISRLAGVDNEQFF. For the CDR3, the DNA is TGTGCCATCAGCCGCCTAGCGGGAGTGGACAATGAGCAGTTCTTC.

The rearrangement uses TRBV4-1 and TRBJ2-1, with D perhaps matching TRBD1 or TRBD2 (6 bases each). V was cut by 0 bases and J by 4 bases, with 16 bases left in between. There are 17 residues in the CDR3. Germline-derived CDR1 and CDR2 are MGHRA and YSYEKL. CDR3 sequence (DNA): TGCGCCAGCAGCCAAGAGGGGGGCTTCCCTAGGTACAATGAGCAGTTCTTC. Amino acid sequence: CASSQEGGFPRYNEQFF.

The rearrangement uses TRBV28 and TRBJ2-7; 8 nucleotides match TRBD2. CDR1 MDHEN and CDR2 SYDVKM come from the germline V gene. The CDR3 is made up of 15 amino acids. Trimming cost V 3 bases and J 5 bases; bases outside gene matches: 9. CDR3 loop: CASSLFKGLGDEQYF. In DNA, the CDR3 is TGTGCCAGCAGTTTGTTTAAGGGACTAGGTGACGAGCAGTACTTC.

V and J are TRBV7-7 and TRBJ2-5; D is unclear. V lost 6 bases and J 5 bases, leaving 19 bases between the germline ends. Germline CDR1 reads SSHAT; CDR2 reads FNYEAQ (reference sequence). This CDR3 has 15 residues. The DNA for the CDR3 is TGTGCCAGCAGTCTTAACGAGGACGTTGGGGAGACCCAGTACTTC. Translation gives CASSLNEDVGETQYF.

This clonotype was seen only a few times. The chain carries TRBV20-1 and TRBJ2-3; tentatively, D is TRBD2 (5 bases). Germline V CDR1 and CDR2: DFQATT, SNEGSKA (reference sequence). Trimming stripped 6 bases from V and 1 base from J, with 11 bases between. This CDR3 contains 13 residues. The CDR3 DNA reads as TGCAGTGCAATCCGGCGGGGCACAGATACGCAGTATTTT. Translated, it gives CSAIRRGTDTQYF.

This chain joins TRBV5-1 and TRBJ1-1; D is possibly TRBD1 (6 bases). Between the trimmed V and J ends, which lost 1 base and 5 bases, there was a span of 15 bases. Germline values: CDR1 SGHRS, CDR2 YFSETQ. This CDR3 is built from 15 residues. CDR3 region: CASSLTGQPRTEAFF. The CDR3 DNA follows: TGCGCCAGCAGCTTGACAGGACAGCCGCGGACTGAAGCTTTCTTT.

About this clonotype: One end of the junction does not line up with germline, which may come from a read error. The gene calls are TRBV20-1 and TRBJ2-5, with 10 bases fitting TRBD1. CDR3 length: 16 amino acids. The germline V gene encodes CDR1 DFQATT and CDR2 SNEGSKA (reference sequence). The CDR3 sequence: CCATGQGPNGQETQYF. The CDR3 region has the DNA TGCTGTGCTACGGGACAGGGGCCGAACGGCCAAGAGACCCAGTACTTC.

The chain combines TRBV7-3 with TRBJ2-2, with D tentatively TRBD2 (5 bases). Trimming took off 0 bases at V and 3 bases at J, with 11 bases between the two ends. Germline V gene sequence: CDR1 SGHTA, CDR2 FQGTGA. The CDR3 has 16 amino acids. The CDR3 sequence: CASSLTEARHTGELFF. The DNA of the CDR3 is TGTGCCAGCAGCTTAACGGAGGCGCGTCACACCGGGGAGCTGTTTTTT.

This clonotype was observed at least ten times. The V call is TRBV5-1, the J call TRBJ1-2; tentative D call: TRBD1 (5 bases). The V end was cut by 4 bases, the J end by 4 bases, with 23 bases between. The CDR3 runs 17 residues. Germline CDR1 reads SGHRS; CDR2 reads YFSETQ. Written as DNA, the CDR3 is TGCGCCAGCAGCCCCGGGACCCTGACGATGAGGATCTATGGCTACACCTTC. Its translation is CASSPGTLTMRIYGYTF.

Ten or more counts support this clonotype. The chain is built from TRBV6-1 and TRBJ2-1; 7 nucleotides agree with TRBD2. J was trimmed by 9 bases and V by 7 bases; bases with no gene match: 9. The CDR3 has 13 amino acids. Germline CDR1 reads MNHNS; CDR2 reads SASEGT. CDR3 DNA: TGTGCCAGCAACCTACCGTGGGGGGGTGAGCAGTTCTTC. Translated: CASNLPWGGEQFF.

This clonotype was seen only a few times. The chain recombines TRBV9 with TRBJ2-5; D remains unclear. V dropped 4 bases and J dropped 2 bases, with 12 bases sitting between them. The CDR3 is 14 residues long. The germline V gene encodes CDR1 SGDLS and CDR2 YYNGEE. CDR3 in amino acids: CASSLRFGQETQYF. CDR3 DNA: TGTGCCAGCAGCTTAAGGTTCGGGCAAGAGACCCAGTACTTC. Full variable domain (remainder filled in from reference TRBV9 and TRBJ2-5): DSGVTQTPKHLITATGQRVTLRCSPRSGDLSVYWYQQSLDQGLQFLIQYYNGEERAKGNILERFSAQQFPDLHSELNLSSLELGDSALYFCASSLRFGQETQYFGPGTRLLVL.

This clonotype appeared a few times. This chain uses TRBV7-6 with TRBJ2-1; 9 positions match TRBD1. V gave up 6 bases and J gave up 5 bases; unmatched junction bases: 11. Germline values: CDR1 SGHVS, CDR2 FNYEAQ. The CDR3 is made up of 16 amino acids. The DNA for the CDR3 is TGTGCCAGCAGGTCGACAGGGGGAACGTCTGACAATGAGCAGTTCTTC. Encoded protein: CASRSTGGTSDNEQFF.

CDR3 in amino acids: CASSLYQPGPNEQFF. In nucleotides, the CDR3 is TGTGCCAGCAGTTTATACCAACCGGGGCCCAATGAGCAGTTCTTC. The J gene is TRBJ2-1, the V gene TRBV28; the D call may be TRBD1 or TRBD2 (5 bases each). V was trimmed by 1 base and J by 6 bases, leaving 13 bases between them. There are 15 residues in the CDR3. Germline V gives CDR1 MDHEN, CDR2 SYDVKM.

In the case of this clonotype: With a much larger clone just one base away, this may be a read error. The chain uses TRBV20-1 and TRBJ2-7; D call uncertain. Germline assignment: CDR1 DFQATT and CDR2 SNEGSKA (reference sequence). The CDR3 is made up of 14 amino acids. The CDR3 DNA follows: TGCACTGCTAAGATTAGCAGATCGTCCTACGAGCAGTACTTC. It yields the protein CTAKISRSSYEQYF.

Many counts were recorded for this clonotype. The chain recombines TRBV7-9 with TRBJ2-1, with TRBD2 as a possible D gene (5 bases). CDR1 is SEHNR and CDR2 is FQNEAQ in the germline V gene (reference sequence). With 5 bases removed from V and 6 bases from J, the gap between germline ends came to 17 bases. The length of the CDR3 is 15 residues. The CDR3 loop reads CASSHSEVSSNEQFF. Here the CDR3 DNA reads TGTGCCAGCAGCCATTCGGAGGTCAGTAGCAATGAGCAGTTCTTC.

This clonotype was picked up many times. The rearrangement uses TRBV14 and TRBJ2-7; the D gene is possibly TRBD2 (5 bases). The CDR3 loop spans 12 amino acids. The germline V gene has CDR1 SGHDN and CDR2 FVKESK. Trimming left V 4 bases short and J 6 bases short, with 10 bases between. CDR3 region: CASSPVAGEQYF. CDR3 nucleotide sequence: TGTGCCAGCAGCCCTGTTGCGGGCGAGCAGTACTTC. The full variable domain, its missing parts supplied by reference TRBV14 and TRBJ2-7, is EAGVTQFPSHSVIEKGQTVTLRCDPISGHDNLYWYRRVMGKEIKFLLHFVKESKQDESGMPNNRFLAERTGGTYSTLKVQPAELEDSGVYFCASSPVAGEQYFGPGTRLTVT.

The V and J genes are TRBV7-9 and TRBJ2-7, with 7 bases that match TRBD1. Germline-derived CDR1 and CDR2 are SEHNR and FQNEAQ (reference sequence). This CDR3 region has 15 residues. V gave up 5 bases and J gave up 2 bases; unmatched junction bases: 9. CDR3 bases: TGTGCCAGCAGCCCTACCGGGACAGAAACCTACGAGCAGTACTTC. Protein sequence: CASSPTGTETYEQYF.

In DNA form, the CDR3 reads TGCGCCAGCAGCCCCGGGACAGGTTGGTCGAAGACCCAGTACTTC. Its translation: CASSPGTGWSKTQYF. J is TRBJ2-5 and V is TRBV5-1; 8 bases line up with TRBD1. The V gene end was trimmed by 4 bases and the J gene end by 6 bases; junction bases not matched to a gene: 11. CDR1 SGHRS and CDR2 YFSETQ come from the germline V gene. This CDR3 contains 15 residues.

The chain has TRBV5-1 and TRBJ1-1; TRBD1 matches 7 bases. Germline values: CDR1 SGHRS, CDR2 YFSETQ. Germline trimming cut 0 bases from V and 5 bases from J; bases unmatched to any gene: 10. The CDR3 spans 16 residues. This chain's CDR3 is CASSLGSGGLGTEAFF. CDR3 nucleotide sequence: TGCGCCAGCAGCTTGGGGTCAGGGGGGCTGGGAACTGAAGCTTTCTTT.